The clone carrying this TCR beta chain was counted a few times. The source of the sample is a study of beta chain features in type 1 diabetes. Expressed TCRB transcripts got sequenced, as all isolated RNA was reverse transcribed. Assay: immunoSEQ multiplex PCR; the TCRdb copy retains only in-frame clones and omits some. The data show under 550,000 clones, 10% to 12% seen once. Sequencing was done on a sample of naive CD4+ T cells from blood. This sequence was found in a woman aged 18 to 35 in good health.

For the CDR3, the DNA is TGCGCCAGCAGCTTGAGACGTGGTCTAGCGGGAGGGGAGTATGAGCAGTTCTTC. It translates to CASSLRRGLAGGEYEQFF. This chain joins TRBV5-1 and TRBJ2-1; 12 bases fit TRBD2. CDR1 and CDR2 from the germline V gene are SGHRS and YFSETQ. This CDR3 is 18 amino acids long. The V gene end was trimmed by 1 base and the J gene end by 8 bases; junction bases not matched to a gene: 13.